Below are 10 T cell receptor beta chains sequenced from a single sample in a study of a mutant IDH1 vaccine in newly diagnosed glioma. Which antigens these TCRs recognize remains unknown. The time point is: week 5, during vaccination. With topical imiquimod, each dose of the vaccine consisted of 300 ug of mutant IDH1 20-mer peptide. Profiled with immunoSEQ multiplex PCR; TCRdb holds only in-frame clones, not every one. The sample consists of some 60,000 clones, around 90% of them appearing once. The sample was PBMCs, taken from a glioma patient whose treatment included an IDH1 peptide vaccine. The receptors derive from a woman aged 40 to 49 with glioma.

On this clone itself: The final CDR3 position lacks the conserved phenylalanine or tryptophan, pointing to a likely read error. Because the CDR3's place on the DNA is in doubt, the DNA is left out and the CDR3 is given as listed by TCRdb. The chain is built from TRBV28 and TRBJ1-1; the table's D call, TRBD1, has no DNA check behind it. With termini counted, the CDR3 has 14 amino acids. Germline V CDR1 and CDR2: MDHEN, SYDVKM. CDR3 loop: CASSLSTGTGTRFA.

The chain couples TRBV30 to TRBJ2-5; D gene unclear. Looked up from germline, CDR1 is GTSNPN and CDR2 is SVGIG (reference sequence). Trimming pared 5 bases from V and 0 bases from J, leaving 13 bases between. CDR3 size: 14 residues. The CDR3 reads CAWGRAPYQETQYF. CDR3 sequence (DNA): TGTGCCTGGGGTCGCGCCCCGTACCAAGAGACCCAGTACTTC. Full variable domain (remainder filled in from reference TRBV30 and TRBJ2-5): SQTIHQWPATLVQPVGSPLSLECTVEGTSNPNLYWYRQAAGRGLQLLFYSVGIGQISSEVPQNLSASRPQDRQFILSSKKLLLSDSGFYLCAWGRAPYQETQYFGPGTRLLVL.

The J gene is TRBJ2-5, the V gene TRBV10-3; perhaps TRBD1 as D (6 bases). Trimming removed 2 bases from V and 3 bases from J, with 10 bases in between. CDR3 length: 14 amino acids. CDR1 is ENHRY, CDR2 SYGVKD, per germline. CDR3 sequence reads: CAISEGTTKETQYF. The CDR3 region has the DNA TGTGCCATCAGTGAGGGGACAACTAAAGAGACCCAGTACTTC.

The DNA for the CDR3 is TGCGCCAGCAGCCAAGAAACAGGCTACGAGCAGTACTTC. It is translated as CASSQETGYEQYF. The V gene is TRBV4-3, the J gene TRBJ2-7; D is perhaps TRBD1 (5 bases). CDR1 LGHNA and CDR2 YSLEER come from the germline V gene. The CDR3 spans 13 residues. The V end was cut by 0 bases, the J end by 3 bases, with 6 bases between.

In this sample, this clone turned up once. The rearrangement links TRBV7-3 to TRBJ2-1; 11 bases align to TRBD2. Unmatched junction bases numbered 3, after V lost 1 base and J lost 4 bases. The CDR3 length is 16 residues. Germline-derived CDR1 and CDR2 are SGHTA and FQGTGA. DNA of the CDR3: TGTGCCAGCAGCTTAATGGGGACTAGCGGATACAATGAGCAGTTCTTC. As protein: CASSLMGTSGYNEQFF.

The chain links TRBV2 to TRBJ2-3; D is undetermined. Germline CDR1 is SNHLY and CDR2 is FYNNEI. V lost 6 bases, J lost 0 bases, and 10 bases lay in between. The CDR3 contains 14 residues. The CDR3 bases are TGTGCCAGCAGGCGGACGGAGAGCACAGATACGCAGTATTTT. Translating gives CASRRTESTDTQYF.

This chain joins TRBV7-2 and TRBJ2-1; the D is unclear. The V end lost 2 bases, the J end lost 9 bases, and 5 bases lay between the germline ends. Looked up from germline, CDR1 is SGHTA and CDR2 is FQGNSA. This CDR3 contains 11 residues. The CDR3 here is CASSLFGEQFF. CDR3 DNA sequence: TGTGCCAGCAGCTTATTCGGTGAGCAGTTCTTC. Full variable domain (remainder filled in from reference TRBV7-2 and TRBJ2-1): GAGVSQSPSNKVTEKGKDVELRCDPISGHTALYWYRQSLGQGLEFLIYFQGNSAPDKSGLPSDRFSAERTGGSVSTLTIQRTQQEDSAVYLCASSLFGEQFFGPGTRLTVL.

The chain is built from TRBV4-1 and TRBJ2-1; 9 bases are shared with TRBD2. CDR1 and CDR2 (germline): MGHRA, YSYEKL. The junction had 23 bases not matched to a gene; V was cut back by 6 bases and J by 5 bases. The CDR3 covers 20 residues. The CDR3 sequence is CASRPTPTSGHLPDHNEQFF. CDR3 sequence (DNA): TGCGCCAGCAGGCCAACCCCTACTAGCGGGCATCTACCTGACCACAATGAGCAGTTCTTC.

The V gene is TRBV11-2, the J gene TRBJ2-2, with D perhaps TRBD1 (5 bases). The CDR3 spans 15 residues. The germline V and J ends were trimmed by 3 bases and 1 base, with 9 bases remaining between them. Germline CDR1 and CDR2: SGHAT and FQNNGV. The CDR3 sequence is CASSFGQGNTGELFF. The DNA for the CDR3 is TGTGCCAGCAGCTTCGGGCAGGGGAACACCGGGGAGCTGTTTTTT.

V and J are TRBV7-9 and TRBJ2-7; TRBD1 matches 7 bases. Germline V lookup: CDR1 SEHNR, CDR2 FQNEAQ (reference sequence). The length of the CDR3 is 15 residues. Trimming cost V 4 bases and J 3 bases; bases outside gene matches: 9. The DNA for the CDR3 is TGTGCCAGCAGCTCAATGCCTACAGGGGTCTACGAGCAGTACTTC. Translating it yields CASSSMPTGVYEQYF.